These 18 T cell receptor beta chains originate from one sample sequenced in a study of T cells in localized non-small cell lung cancer. Clones were sequenced by immunoSEQ multiplex PCR, and TCRdb holds only the in-frame ones, with some missing. The sample lists some 130,000 clones; roughly 90% were seen once. Sequenced material: peripheral blood, taken before any cancer treatment. The source is a female donor of 60 years or more with stage I lung adenocarcinoma.

This chain joins TRBV6-1 and TRBJ1-1, with TRBD1 matching over 7 bases. The CDR3 covers 14 residues. Per the germline V gene, CDR1 is MNHNS and CDR2 is SASEGT. V lost 7 bases and J lost 4; bases outside the gene matches: 9. The CDR3 region has the DNA TGTGCCAGCATAATAGACAGGGTGGTCACTGAAGCTTTCTTT. Amino acids: CASIIDRVVTEAFF.

This chain uses TRBV6-5 with TRBJ2-3; 9 bases agree with TRBD2. CDR1 MNHEY and CDR2 SVGAGI come from the germline V gene. The CDR3 extends over 15 amino acids. Unmatched junction bases numbered 5, after V lost 7 bases and J lost 0 bases. The CDR3 region is CASNPTSGSTDTQYF. The CDR3 DNA reads TGTGCCAGCAACCCGACTAGCGGTAGCACAGATACGCAGTATTTT.

The chain recombines TRBV11-2 with TRBJ2-7, with 9 bases lining up with TRBD2. The CDR3 loop spans 19 amino acids. Per the germline V gene, CDR1 is SGHAT and CDR2 is FQNNGV. V was pared by 3 bases and J by 1 base, with 16 bases of the junction left unmatched. The chain's CDR3 is CASSFTAAQAGGPSYEQYF. The CDR3 bases are TGTGCCAGCAGCTTCACGGCGGCTCAAGCGGGAGGCCCATCCTACGAGCAGTACTTC. Filled out from reference TRBV11-2 and TRBJ2-7, the complete variable domain reads EAGVAQSPRYKIIEKRQSVAFWCNPISGHATLYWYQQILGQGPKLLIQFQNNGVVDDSQLPKDRFSAERLKGVDSTLKIQPAKLEDSAVYLCASSFTAAQAGGPSYEQYFGPGTRLTVT.

J is TRBJ2-3 and V is TRBV5-4, with no clear D. Deletions cut 3 bases from V and 6 bases from J, with 8 bases between. CDR1 SGHNT and CDR2 YYREEE come from the germline V gene (reference sequence). This CDR3 is 12 amino acids long. CDR3 in DNA: TGTGCCAGCAGCTCCTGGGCCGATACGCAGTATTTT. Protein: CASSSWADTQYF.

The chain uses TRBV7-6 and TRBJ2-7; TRBD1 matches 7 bases. Looked up from germline, CDR1 is SGHVS and CDR2 is FNYEAQ. This CDR3 is 15 amino acids long. With 2 bases clipped from V and 3 bases from J, the junction kept 7 bases outside the gene matches. Written as DNA, the CDR3 is TGTGCCAGCAGCTTACTACAGGGGAGCCGCTACGAGCAGTACTTC. Residues: CASSLLQGSRYEQYF.

The gene calls are TRBV29-1 and TRBJ2-1; 9 nucleotides align to TRBD1. This CDR3 comprises 14 residues. The V gene end was trimmed by 7 bases and the J gene end by 6 bases; junction bases not matched to a gene: 10. Looked up from germline, CDR1 is SQVTM and CDR2 is ANQGSEA. CDR3 coding DNA: TGCAGCGCTGGTCTGACAGGGGGTTTCAATGAGCAGTTCTTC. This translates into CSAGLTGGFNEQFF.

The chain couples TRBV30 to TRBJ1-1; 7 bases map to TRBD1. Trimming cost V 4 bases and J 4 bases; bases outside gene matches: 3. This CDR3 has 12 amino acids. Germline V gene sequence: CDR1 GTSNPN, CDR2 SVGIG (reference sequence). For the CDR3, the DNA is TGTGCCTGGACAGGGGACAGCACTGAAGCTTTCTTT. It translates to CAWTGDSTEAFF.

V gene TRBV10-2 combines with J gene TRBJ2-7; no definite D call. The CDR3 spans 13 residues. Trimming cost V 7 bases and J 3 bases, with 13 bases left between them. Germline V CDR1 and CDR2: WSHSY, SAAADI. CDR3: CASTRYHNYEQYF. CDR3 sequence (DNA): TGCGCCAGCACGCGATACCATAACTACGAGCAGTACTTC.

The chain combines TRBV25-1 with TRBJ1-1; possible D gene TRBD1, 6 bases. V was cut by 4 bases and J by 4 bases, with 16 bases left in between. Germline V lookup: CDR1 MGHDK, CDR2 SYGVNS. CDR3 length: 15 residues. CDR3 residues: CASSADQGIGTEAFF. CDR3 DNA: TGTGCCAGCAGTGCAGATCAGGGGATCGGCACTGAAGCTTTCTTT. The full variable domain, completed using reference TRBV25-1 and TRBJ1-1, is EADIYQTPRYLVIGTGKKITLECSQTMGHDKMYWYQQDPGMELHLIHYSYGVNSTEKGDLSSESTVSRIRTEHFPLTLESARPSHTSQYLCASSADQGIGTEAFFGQGTRLTVV.

The V call is TRBV15, the J call TRBJ2-7, with D possibly TRBD1 on 6 matching bases. Germline V gives CDR1 LNHNV, CDR2 YYDKDF (reference sequence). The CDR3 covers 13 residues. Trimming took off 4 bases at V and 2 bases at J, with 9 bases between the two ends. CDR3 DNA: TGTGCCACCAGCAAGGACAGAGCCTACGAGCAGTACTTC. Encoded protein: CATSKDRAYEQYF. Variable domain in full (rest from reference TRBV15 and TRBJ2-7): DAMVIQNPRYQVTQFGKPVTLSCSQTLNHNVMYWYQQKSSQAPKLLFHYYDKDFNNEADTPDNFQSRRPNTSFCFLDIRSPGLGDTAMYLCATSKDRAYEQYFGPGTRLTVT.

There are a few counts of this clone. The genes are TRBV5-6 and TRBJ2-7, with D maybe TRBD1 (6 bases). Trimming left V 5 bases short and J 1 base short, with 16 bases between. The CDR3 loop spans 15 amino acids. Germline CDR1 and CDR2: SGHDT and YYEEEE. This CDR3 reads CASSHRPRGSYEQYF. The CDR3 DNA is TGTGCCAGCAGTCATCGGCCGAGGGGGTCCTACGAGCAGTACTTC.

The rearrangement joins TRBV20-1 to TRBJ2-5; D unclear. This CDR3 contains 11 residues. CDR1 DFQATT and CDR2 SNEGSKA come from the germline V gene (reference sequence). Trimming pared 6 bases from V and 5 bases from J, leaving 10 bases between. The CDR3 region is CSATDGETQYF. CDR3 nucleotide sequence: TGCAGTGCAACTGACGGGGAGACCCAGTACTTC.

Worth noting for this clone: The junction departs from the called germline gene at one end, perhaps through a read error. This rearrangement joins TRBV7-7 to TRBJ2-5; D might be TRBD1 (6 bases). The CDR3 is 14 residues long. CDR1 is SSHAT and CDR2 is FNYEAQ in the germline V gene (reference sequence). CDR3 bases: TGTGCTAGCAGCCCCGGGACACTCCAAGAGACCCAGTACTTC. Protein product: CASSPGTLQETQYF.

The V and J genes are TRBV7-2 and TRBJ2-7; 7 bases agree with TRBD1. The V and J ends lost 3 bases and 2 bases, in that order; junction bases with no gene match: 4. Germline assignment: CDR1 SGHTA and CDR2 FQGNSA. The CDR3 consists of 14 residues. This chain's CDR3 is CASSFFRGTYEQYF. CDR3 DNA: TGTGCCAGCAGCTTCTTCAGGGGGACCTACGAGCAGTACTTC.

The chain recombines TRBV19 with TRBJ1-5, with D unresolved. Trimming took off 1 base at V and 2 bases at J, with 12 bases between the two ends. The V gene's germline CDR1 is LNHDA and CDR2 SQIVND (reference sequence). The CDR3 contains 16 residues. The CDR3 DNA sequence: TGTGCCAGTAGTATAGTGGGAGGGCAAGGCAATCAGCCCCAGCATTTT. Translation: CASSIVGGQGNQPQHF.

The chain recombines TRBV29-1 with TRBJ2-1, with a weak D call TRBD2 (7 bases). V shed 8 bases and J shed 7 bases, with 21 bases lying between them. Germline V CDR1 and CDR2: SQVTM, ANQGSEA. The CDR3 is 14 residues long. CDR3 coding DNA: TGCAGCTCACGAGGGGGACTAAAAGGGAATGAGCAGTTCTTC. The encoded protein is CSSRGGLKGNEQFF.

This clone occurred once. The chain links TRBV12-2 to TRBJ1-5; the table's D gene call, TRBD1, was not cross checked with the DNA. TRBV12-2 is a documented pseudogene. The CDR3 covers 15 residues. Written as DNA, the CDR3 is TGTGCAAGTCGCCCACGGACAGGGGGAAATGAGCCCCAGCATTTT. Protein product: CASRPRTGGNEPQHF.

The chain joins TRBV11-1 to TRBJ2-3; D not resolved. The CDR3 totals 12 residues. The V and J ends lost 2 bases and 4 bases respectively, with 4 bases between them. In germline, CDR1 is SGHAT, CDR2 FQDESV (reference sequence). CDR3 protein: CASSLRSDTQYF. DNA of the CDR3: TGTGCCAGCAGCTTAAGGTCAGATACGCAGTATTTT.